What follows describes a single T cell receptor (beta chain). Sequenced by immunoSEQ multiplex PCR; TCRdb stores in-frame clones only, minus some. The data show approximately 97,000 clones, approximately 77% seen once. This record belongs to a study of cytotoxic CD8 clonotypes in ibrutinib-treated CLL. CDR1 MDHEN and CDR2 SYDVKM come from the germline V gene. Trimming stripped 2 bases from V and 9 bases from J, with 14 bases between. This CDR3 is 14 amino acids long. The V and J genes are TRBV28 and TRBJ2-1; D may be TRBD1 (5 bases). The sample here was PBMCs, taken after 24 months of ibrutinib treatment. This TCR derives from a human donor with chronic lymphocytic leukemia. The CDR3 DNA reads TGTGCCAGCAGTTTAATTGGGCTTAGGGGTGAGCAGTTCTTC. This gives the protein CASSLIGLRGEQFF.